These 30 T cell receptor beta chains were sequenced from one sample in a study of spatial heterogeneity in lung cancer (dated 2019 in TCRdb). The meaning of the sample's time point label: sample taken at primary tumor resection. Whole RNA extracted from tumor and nontumor lung tissue, or from cryopreserved PBMC samples, was used for TCR sequencing without cell sorting. The library was generated by 5' RACE. The sequencing machine was a NextSeq 500. TCRdb applied fastp at Q25 and MiXCR to the public reads, then kept only in-frame beta chains. Identical CDR3 protein sequences are pooled into one entry, listed with their most common genes and DNA. Here the sample has roughly 80,000 distinct CDR3 sequences; approximately 12% occur a single time. The top ten clonotypes cover roughly 4.2% of the sample. Source: PBMCs, taken at surgery. The receptor set was obtained from a male donor with early-stage non-small cell lung cancer.

This clonotype was seen ten or more times. J is TRBJ1-2 and V is TRBV2; no firm D call. Germline CDR1 and CDR2: SNHLY and FYNNEI. Between the trimmed V and J ends, which lost 2 bases and 4 bases, there was a span of 11 bases. This CDR3 is built from 14 residues. The CDR3 is CASSEFFSGYGYTF. Here the CDR3 DNA reads TGTGCCAGCAGTGAATTTTTCAGCGGCTATGGCTACACCTTC.

This clonotype showed up just a few times. This chain links TRBV29-1 with TRBJ2-1; 7 bases agree with TRBD1. The CDR3 is made up of 12 amino acids. The germline CDR1 and CDR2 sequences are SQVTM and ANQGSEA. Germline trimming cut 6 bases from V and 2 bases from J; bases unmatched to any gene: 1. CDR3 nucleotides: TGCAGCGTAGGGACAGCCTACAATGAGCAGTTCTTC. This codes for CSVGTAYNEQFF.

This chain links TRBV6-6 with TRBJ2-1; 13 bases align to TRBD2. The germline gives CDR1 MNHNY, CDR2 SVGAGI (reference sequence). Unmatched junction bases numbered 6, after V lost 4 bases and J lost 9 bases. CDR3 size: 15 residues. This CDR3 is CASSFGLAGATEQFF. The CDR3 DNA is TGTGCCAGCAGTTTCGGACTAGCGGGGGCCACTGAGCAGTTCTTC.

This clonotype was picked up a small number of times. The chain recombines TRBV10-3 with TRBJ1-5, with a weak D call TRBD1 (6 bases). Trimming shortened V by 6 bases and J by 1 base, and 10 bases separated the two germline ends. Germline loops: CDR1 ENHRY, CDR2 SYGVKD. The CDR3 is made up of 14 amino acids. The CDR3 spells CAISPGESNQPQHF. CDR3 nucleotides: TGTGCCATCAGCCCAGGGGAGAGCAATCAGCCCCAGCATTTT.

This clonotype showed up just a few times. The genes are TRBV5-6 and TRBJ1-3, with TRBD1 matching over 8 bases. This CDR3 has 15 amino acids. CDR1 and CDR2 (germline): SGHDT, YYEEEE. V was clipped by 4 bases and J by 2 bases; unmatched bases: 5. The DNA of the CDR3 is TGTGCCAGCAGCCCAGGACAGGGAGCTGGAAACACCATATATTTT. Encoded protein: CASSPGQGAGNTIYF.

This clonotype was counted ten times or more. The V and J genes are TRBV6-1 and TRBJ1-1, with D perhaps TRBD1 (5 bases). This CDR3 region has 15 residues. V shed 5 bases and J shed 6 bases, with 19 bases lying between them. In germline, CDR1 is MNHNS, CDR2 SASEGT. CDR3 in amino acids: CASSPLGPGNPEAFF. CDR3 in DNA: TGTGCCAGCAGTCCCTTGGGGCCAGGTAATCCTGAAGCTTTCTTT.

The chain couples TRBV7-2 to TRBJ2-3; 11 bases fit TRBD2. From germline, CDR1 is SGHTA and CDR2 FQGNSA. V trimming: 5 bases; J trimming: 3 bases; junction bases outside the gene matches: 4. The CDR3 contains 15 residues. The CDR3 nucleotides are TGTGCCAGCAGCGTACTAGCGGGGGTTACAGATACGCAGTATTTT. Its translation is CASSVLAGVTDTQYF.

J is TRBJ1-5 and V is TRBV11-1; 8 bases are a match to TRBD1. V gave up 6 bases and J gave up 1 base; unmatched junction bases: 5. The CDR3 loop spans 15 amino acids. Germline lookup yields CDR1 SGHAT and CDR2 FQDESV (reference sequence). CDR3 in amino acids: CASSSTGESNQPQHF. The CDR3 DNA reads as TGTGCCAGCAGTTCGACAGGGGAAAGCAATCAGCCCCAGCATTTT.

In this sample, this clonotype turned up many times. V gene TRBV7-8 combines with J gene TRBJ2-7; D is undetermined. CDR1 and CDR2 from the germline V gene are SGHVS and FQNEAQ. V was pared by 5 bases and J by 0 bases, with 5 bases between. This CDR3 comprises 12 residues. The CDR3 DNA reads as TGTGCCAGCAGCACGACCTCCTACGAGCAGTACTTC. This sequence encodes CASSTTSYEQYF.

This clonotype has just one count. This clone may be a read error of a much larger clone one base away. Here the CDR3 omits its conserved ending phenylalanine or tryptophan, so a read error is the likely source. This chain connects TRBV4-2 to TRBJ2-7; possibly TRBD1 or TRBD2 for D (5 bases each). Trimming pared 4 bases from V and 2 bases from J, leaving 12 bases between. The CDR3 has 14 amino acids. Germline CDR1 reads LGHNA; CDR2 reads YNFKEQ. CDR3 region: CASSPGTKPYEQYI. CDR3 nucleotides: TGTGCCAGCAGCCCCGGGACGAAACCCTACGAGCAGTACATC.

The V call is TRBV9, the J call TRBJ2-3; TRBD2 aligns across 8 bases. J was trimmed by 2 bases and V by 3 bases; bases with no gene match: 8. The CDR3 consists of 16 residues. The germline V gene has CDR1 SGDLS and CDR2 YYNGEE. This CDR3 is CASSAQSGLVTDTQYF. CDR3 nucleotide sequence: TGTGCCAGCAGCGCACAGTCGGGACTAGTCACAGATACGCAGTATTTT.

V is TRBV5-1 and J is TRBJ1-3; 7 nucleotides match TRBD1. The J segment lost 0 bases and the V segment lost 4 bases, leaving 7 bases of the junction unmatched. In germline, CDR1 is SGHRS, CDR2 YFSETQ. The CDR3 covers 16 residues. In DNA form, the CDR3 reads TGCGCCAGCAGCCTGGGACAGCTACCCTCTGGAAACACCATATATTTT. This gives the protein CASSLGQLPSGNTIYF. The complete variable domain, with remaining parts taken from reference TRBV5-1 and TRBJ1-3, reads KAGVTQTPRYLIKTRGQQVTLSCSPISGHRSVSWYQQTPGQGLQFLFEYFSETQRNKGNFPGRFSGRQFSNSRSEMNVSTLELGDSALYLCASSLGQLPSGNTIYFGEGSWLTVV.

This clonotype turned up a few times. V gene TRBV30 combines with J gene TRBJ1-1, with a possible D match to TRBD1 (5 bases). This CDR3 has 13 residues. V was shortened by 4 bases and J by 0 bases, with 9 bases between the two germline ends. CDR1 and CDR2 from the germline V gene are GTSNPN and SVGIG (reference sequence). Here the CDR3 reads CAWMRQLNTEAFF. CDR3 nucleotides: TGTGCCTGGATGCGACAGTTGAACACTGAAGCTTTCTTT.

The CDR3 coding sequence is TGCGCCAGCAGTAAAGAGGGGAGGGAAGAGACCCAGTACTTC. It codes for CASSKEGREETQYF. The chain links TRBV5-1 to TRBJ2-5; 7 positions match TRBD2. This CDR3 is built from 14 residues. Per the germline V gene, CDR1 is SGHRS and CDR2 is YFSETQ. Trimming cost V 5 bases and J 3 bases; bases outside gene matches: 7.

This clonotype was detected only a few times. DNA for the CDR3: TGCGCCAGCAGTCCCTCTTCCCCGGAGCGGGACAGGGGAGCCCACGAGCAGTACTTC. This translates into CASSPSSPERDRGAHEQYF. The chain uses TRBV23-1 and TRBJ2-7; 10 positions match TRBD1. TRBV23-1 is given ORF status, its function remaining uncertain. V trimming: 4 bases; J trimming: 5 bases; junction bases outside the gene matches: 20. This CDR3 has 19 amino acids.

This clonotype was found a few times. The J gene is TRBJ1-1, the V gene TRBV2; tentative D call: TRBD1 (6 bases). Germline-derived CDR1 and CDR2 are SNHLY and FYNNEI. V shed 7 bases and J shed 5 bases, with 17 bases lying between them. The CDR3 has 14 amino acids. CDR3 nucleotides: TGTGCCAGCACCGGACAGCTTCAGGCTACTGAAGCTTTCTTT. Protein product: CASTGQLQATEAFF.

The rearrangement joins TRBV19 to TRBJ2-7; TRBD2 aligns across 7 bases. The CDR3 is made up of 12 amino acids. Germline V CDR1 and CDR2: LNHDA, SQIVND (reference sequence). V lost 6 bases and J lost 5; bases outside the gene matches: 4. The chain's CDR3 is CASRGLGDEQYF. CDR3 DNA: TGTGCCAGTAGAGGACTAGGCGACGAGCAGTACTTC.

In this sample, this clonotype turned up a few times. The chain recombines TRBV5-1 with TRBJ2-7; 8 bases map to TRBD2. The CDR3 extends over 14 amino acids. V lost 0 bases, J lost 5 bases, and 4 bases stayed unmatched. The V gene's germline CDR1 is SGHRS and CDR2 YFSETQ. Here the CDR3 DNA reads TGCGCCAGCAGCTTGGTTGCGGGAGGCAACGAGCAGTACTTC. This translates into CASSLVAGGNEQYF.

This clonotype was seen a few times. This chain uses TRBV10-3 with TRBJ1-1, with 8 bases lining up with TRBD1. V shed 3 bases, J shed 5 bases, and the junction held 8 bases outside the gene matches. The CDR3 is made up of 15 amino acids. From germline, CDR1 is ENHRY and CDR2 SYGVKD. CDR3 DNA sequence: TGTGCCATCAGTGAAAGAGACAGGGGCTGGACTGAAGCTTTCTTT. It specifies CAISERDRGWTEAFF.

This clonotype was found many times. The chain uses TRBV3-1 and TRBJ1-2; maybe TRBD1 (6 bases). Germline V gene sequence: CDR1 LGHDT, CDR2 YNNKEL (reference sequence). V was trimmed by 4 bases and J by 5 bases, leaving 20 bases between them. There are 16 residues in the CDR3. As DNA, the CDR3 is TGTGCCAGCAGCCCCTCCCCGGGGGGCAATGGGTATGGCTACACCTTC. Protein sequence: CASSPSPGGNGYGYTF.

The V call is TRBV20-1, the J call TRBJ2-1; D is ambiguous. V lost 3 bases and J 6 bases, leaving 15 bases between the germline ends. Germline V gene data show CDR1 as DFQATT and CDR2 as SNEGSKA (reference sequence). This CDR3 region has 14 residues. In DNA, the CDR3 is TGCAGTGCTAGTGGGTGGGAAACGAGCAATGAGCAGTTCTTC. It encodes CSASGWETSNEQFF.

V usage is TRBV20-1 and J usage is TRBJ2-1, with D hard to call. CDR1 is DFQATT and CDR2 is SNEGSKA in the germline V gene (reference sequence). There are 12 residues in the CDR3. The ends were cut back, 0 bases at V and 8 bases at J, with 8 bases in the middle. The DNA for the CDR3 is TGCAGTGCTAGAGATCTAAGGGATGAGCAGTTCTTC. Amino acids: CSARDLRDEQFF.

This clonotype was seen only a few times. The rearrangement links TRBV12-3 or TRBV12-4 to TRBJ1-1, with 12 bases aligning to TRBD1. Trimming took 4 bases from V and 2 from J; bases not matched to a gene: 2. The CDR3 sequence is 15 residues long. The CDR3 sequence is CASSYGTGGNTEAFF. CDR3 bases: TGTGCCAGCAGTTACGGGACAGGGGGCAACACTGAAGCTTTCTTT.

A few counts support this clonotype. CDR3 loop: CASRGGANTGELFF. For the CDR3, the DNA is TGTGCCAGCAGAGGGGGCGCCAACACCGGGGAGCTGTTTTTT. V is TRBV28 and J is TRBJ2-2, with 7 bases that match TRBD1. V lost 6 bases and J lost 2; bases outside the gene matches: 3. Germline CDR1 is MDHEN and CDR2 is SYDVKM. The CDR3 runs to 14 residues.

The rearrangement joins TRBV20-1 to TRBJ2-1; D may be TRBD1 or TRBD2 (5 bases each). The CDR3 extends over 14 amino acids. The germline V gene has CDR1 DFQATT and CDR2 SNEGSKA (reference sequence). With 6 bases removed from V and 4 bases from J, the gap between germline ends came to 16 bases. In DNA form, the CDR3 reads TGCAGTGCCCACCCTGGGGGTAAATACAATGAGCAGTTCTTC. Translating it yields CSAHPGGKYNEQFF.

The CDR3 sequence: CASSLGDEQFF. CDR3 coding DNA: TGTGCCAGCAGCTTAGGCGATGAGCAGTTCTTC. The chain links TRBV7-3 to TRBJ2-1; D is uncertain. Trimming removed 2 bases at V and 8 bases at J, with 4 bases between. This CDR3 has 11 residues. Germline CDR1 is SGHTA and CDR2 is FQGTGA. Full variable domain (rest looked up from reference TRBV7-3 and TRBJ2-1): GAGVSQTPSNKVTEKGKYVELRCDPISGHTALYWYRQSLGQGPEFLIYFQGTGAADDSGLPNDRFFAVRPEGSVSTLKIQRTERGDSAVYLCASSLGDEQFFGPGTRLTVL.

In its sample, this clonotype was seen a few times. The gene calls are TRBV20-1 and TRBJ1-1, with D maybe TRBD1 (5 bases). CDR1 and CDR2 (germline): DFQATT, SNEGSKA (reference sequence). Trimming took off 7 bases at V and 3 bases at J, with 15 bases between the two ends. CDR3 length equals 13 residues. Here the CDR3 DNA reads TGCAGTGTTCCCCGGGCCAGGGACACTGAAGCTTTCTTT. Its translation is CSVPRARDTEAFF.

This clonotype was counted between two and nine times. This rearrangement joins TRBV6-1 to TRBJ2-1; D remains ambiguous. V shed 2 bases and J shed 7 bases, with 15 bases lying between them. CDR1 is MNHNS and CDR2 is SASEGT in the germline V gene. This CDR3 comprises 15 residues. CDR3 amino acids: CASSEMLRQPNEQFF. CDR3 bases: TGTGCCAGCAGTGAAATGTTGCGGCAGCCGAATGAGCAGTTCTTC.

The chain recombines TRBV5-1 with TRBJ2-3; D is perhaps TRBD2 (5 bases). The CDR3 runs 13 residues. V shed 4 bases and J shed 6 bases, with 12 bases lying between them. Per the germline V gene, CDR1 is SGHRS and CDR2 is YFSETQ. CDR3: CASSAPGEDTQYF. The CDR3 nucleotides read TGCGCCAGCAGCGCGCCCGGGGAGGATACGCAGTATTTT.

This clonotype was recorded a few times. The chain carries TRBV29-1 and TRBJ2-2, with 13 nucleotides matching TRBD2. The CDR3 spans 16 residues. From germline, CDR1 is SQVTM and CDR2 ANQGSEA. J was trimmed by 0 bases and V by 6 bases; bases with no gene match: 4. The CDR3 sequence is CSVGTSGVTNTGELFF. CDR3 DNA: TGCAGCGTGGGGACTAGCGGGGTAACGAACACCGGGGAGCTGTTTTTT.